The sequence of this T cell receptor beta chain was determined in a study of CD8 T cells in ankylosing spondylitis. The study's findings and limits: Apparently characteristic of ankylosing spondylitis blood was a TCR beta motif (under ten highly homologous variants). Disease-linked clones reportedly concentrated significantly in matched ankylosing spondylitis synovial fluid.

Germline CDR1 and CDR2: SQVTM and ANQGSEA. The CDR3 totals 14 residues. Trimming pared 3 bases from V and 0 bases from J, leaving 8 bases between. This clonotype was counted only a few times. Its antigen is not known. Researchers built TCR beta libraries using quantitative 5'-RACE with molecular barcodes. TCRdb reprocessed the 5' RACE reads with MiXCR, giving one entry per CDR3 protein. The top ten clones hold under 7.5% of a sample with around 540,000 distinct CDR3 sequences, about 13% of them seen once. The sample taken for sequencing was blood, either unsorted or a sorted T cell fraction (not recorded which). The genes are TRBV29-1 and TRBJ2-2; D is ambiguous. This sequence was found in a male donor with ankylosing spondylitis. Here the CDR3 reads CSVEVGANTGELFF. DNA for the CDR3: TGCAGCGTTGAGGTCGGTGCGAACACCGGGGAGCTGTTTTTT.